These 26 T cell receptor beta chains share one sample of origin, sequenced in a study of blood T cells in healthy people across ages. A second roughly 7 to 11 cycle PCR used barcoded and J-beta primers. TCRdb processed the 5' RACE reads anew with MiXCR; each CDR3 protein has one entry. Here the sample spans 1.5 million to 2 million distinct CDR3 sequences, roughly 52% being singletons. The sample was blood. Receptor source: a woman in her thirties or forties in good health.

V is TRBV9 and J is TRBJ1-2; D gene unclear. V was shortened by 0 bases and J by 1 base, with 7 bases between the two germline ends. Germline values: CDR1 SGDLS, CDR2 YYNGEE. This CDR3 is 14 amino acids long. The CDR3 DNA is TGTGCCAGCAGCGTAGACACCGATAACTATGGCTACACCTTC. Protein product: CASSVDTDNYGYTF.

This clonotype was counted only a few times. The chain has TRBV6-1 and TRBJ2-1; D uncertain. CDR1 MNHNS and CDR2 SASEGT come from the germline V gene. The CDR3 contains 14 residues. V was shortened by 9 bases and J by 1 base, with 13 bases between the two germline ends. In nucleotides, the CDR3 is TGTGCCAGTCGCCCCCCAAGTTCCTACAATGAGCAGTTCTTC. It yields the protein CASRPPSSYNEQFF.

CDR3 sequence (DNA): TGCAGTGCTAGGGTCCGATCTCAACCTCAGCCCCAGCATTTT. This codes for CSARVRSQPQPQHF. The chain employs TRBV20-1 and TRBJ1-5, with unresolved D. V lost 3 bases and J 6 bases, leaving 15 bases between the germline ends. CDR3 length equals 14 residues. CDR1 is DFQATT, CDR2 SNEGSKA, per germline (reference sequence).

The chain recombines TRBV4-3 with TRBJ2-1; weak D call: TRBD1 (6 bases). The CDR3 totals 16 residues. The germline V gene has CDR1 LGHNA and CDR2 YSLEER. Between the trimmed V and J ends, which lost 0 bases and 7 bases, there was a span of 16 bases. Written as DNA, the CDR3 is TGCGCCAGCAGCCAAGATCTGGGGGCTGCCCAAAATGAGCAGTTCTTC. This encodes CASSQDLGAAQNEQFF.

This clonotype has only a few counts. The chain uses TRBV2 and TRBJ1-2; TRBD1 might be the D (6 bases). The CDR3 sequence is 15 residues long. Looked up from germline, CDR1 is SNHLY and CDR2 is FYNNEI. The ends were cut back, 6 bases at V and 4 bases at J, with 18 bases in the middle. CDR3 loop: CASRLELQGFYGYTF. As DNA, the CDR3 is TGTGCCAGCAGGCTTGAGCTACAGGGATTCTATGGCTACACCTTC.

This chain links TRBV15 with TRBJ1-5; 7 bases line up with TRBD1. The CDR3 consists of 16 residues. CDR1 and CDR2 from the germline V gene are LNHNV and YYDKDF (reference sequence). With 4 bases clipped from V and 4 bases from J, the junction kept 10 bases outside the gene matches. CDR3 nucleotides: TGTGCCACCAGCATCCGAGACAGGGATGGAAATCAGCCCCAGCATTTT. It translates to CATSIRDRDGNQPQHF.

This clonotype appeared a few times. This chain uses TRBV12-3 or TRBV12-4 with TRBJ1-2, with 9 bases identical to TRBD1. With V trimmed by 4 bases and J by 0 bases, 3 bases remained unmatched. The CDR3 consists of 15 residues. The CDR3 region is CASSWRTGANYGYTF. The CDR3 coding sequence is TGTGCCAGCAGTTGGCGGACAGGGGCTAACTATGGCTACACCTTC.

This clonotype was seen a few times. The chain employs TRBV7-8 and TRBJ2-4, with D perhaps matching TRBD2 (5 bases). This CDR3 comprises 15 residues. Trimming removed 8 bases at V and 1 base at J, with 15 bases between. Germline V gene sequence: CDR1 SGHVS, CDR2 FQNEAQ. CDR3 protein: CASLKDPGAKNIQYF. The CDR3 DNA is TGTGCCAGCTTAAAGGACCCGGGGGCCAAAAACATTCAGTACTTC.

This clonotype was counted only a few times. The rearrangement links TRBV12-3 or TRBV12-4 to TRBJ2-3; D is possibly TRBD1 or TRBD2 (5 bases each). Trimming stripped 3 bases from V and 4 bases from J, with 11 bases between. CDR3 size: 14 residues. This chain's CDR3 is CASSFRGPADTQYF. CDR3 coding DNA: TGTGCCAGCAGTTTCCGGGGACCCGCAGATACGCAGTATTTT.

This clonotype was recorded at least ten times. Germline is not matched at one junction end, which may reflect a read error. This chain links TRBV2 with TRBJ2-7, with D uncertain. The CDR3 sequence is 11 residues long. Germline-derived CDR1 and CDR2 are SNHLY and FYNNEI. CDR3 loop: CASSKAYEQYF. The CDR3, as DNA: TGTGCCAGCAGTAAAGCTTACGAGCAGTACTTC.

The chain joins TRBV12-3 or TRBV12-4 to TRBJ1-1; D possibly corresponds to TRBD1 (6 bases). This CDR3 is built from 17 residues. With 0 bases removed from V and 1 base from J, the gap between germline ends came to 15 bases. DNA for the CDR3: TGTGCCAGCAGTTTAGCGAGCGGGGGCGAGGGGAACACTGAAGCTTTCTTT. This encodes CASSLASGGEGNTEAFF.

Points on this clonotype: One junction end does not reproduce the germline sequence, and a read error may be involved. The chain uses TRBV5-1 and TRBJ1-2, with 8 bases lining up with TRBD1. CDR1 is SGHRS and CDR2 is YFSETQ in the germline V gene. The CDR3 loop spans 15 amino acids. The chain's CDR3 is CASGRTGSANDGYTF. For the CDR3, the DNA is TGCGCCAGCGGACGGACAGGGTCGGCTAACGATGGCTACACCTTC. Full variable domain (rest looked up from reference TRBV5-1 and TRBJ1-2): KAGVTQTPRYLIKTRGQQVTLSCSPISGHRSVSWYQQTPGQGLQFLFEYFSETQRNKGNFPGRFSGRQFSNSRSEMNVSTLELGDSALYLCASGRTGSANDGYTFGSGTRLTVV.

Worth noting for this clonotype: One end of the junction does not line up with germline, which may come from a read error. V gene TRBV28 combines with J gene TRBJ1-2, with 7 bases fitting TRBD1. This CDR3 has 15 residues. The germline V gene has CDR1 MDHEN and CDR2 SYDVKM. The CDR3 spells CASRPRTGANCGYTF. CDR3 in DNA: TGTGCCAGCAGACCAAGGACAGGAGCTAACTGTGGCTACACCTTC.

This clonotype was seen more than once but under ten times. The chain joins TRBV5-1 to TRBJ1-2; 10 bases agree with TRBD1. The CDR3 runs 17 residues. Germline trimming cut 4 bases from V and 0 bases from J; bases unmatched to any gene: 9. Per the germline V gene, CDR1 is SGHRS and CDR2 is YFSETQ. CDR3 sequence (DNA): TGCGCCAGCAGCCTGGACAGGGGGAATAGGGCTAACTATGGCTACACCTTC. Translated, it gives CASSLDRGNRANYGYTF. Full variable domain (missing parts from reference TRBV5-1 and TRBJ1-2): KAGVTQTPRYLIKTRGQQVTLSCSPISGHRSVSWYQQTPGQGLQFLFEYFSETQRNKGNFPGRFSGRQFSNSRSEMNVSTLELGDSALYLCASSLDRGNRANYGYTFGSGTRLTVV.

The chain uses TRBV12-3 or TRBV12-4 and TRBJ1-2, with 7 bases matching TRBD1. J lost 12 bases, V lost 6 bases, and 16 bases had no gene match. The CDR3 is 14 residues long. The CDR3 DNA reads TGTGCCAGCAGAGCGGACAGTGGGACAGACTCTAACACCTTC. The encoded protein is CASRADSGTDSNTF.

V gene TRBV5-1 combines with J gene TRBJ1-4; the D gene is possibly TRBD1 (6 bases). V was clipped by 4 bases and J by 7 bases, with 14 bases between them. CDR3 length: 14 residues. CDR1 is SGHRS and CDR2 is YFSETQ in the germline V gene. The CDR3 spells CASSPGAPSEKLFF. For the CDR3, the DNA is TGCGCCAGCAGCCCGGGGGCCCCCAGTGAAAAACTGTTTTTT.

The chain recombines TRBV18 with TRBJ2-3; D unclear. Per the germline V gene, CDR1 is KGHSH and CDR2 is LQKENI. The CDR3 is 16 residues long. Trimming shortened V by 2 bases and J by 0 bases, and 12 bases separated the two germline ends. In nucleotides, the CDR3 is TGTGCCAGCTCACCATTGGAGTCGGACAGCACAGATACGCAGTATTTT. Protein sequence: CASSPLESDSTDTQYF. Looking up the rest from reference TRBV18 and TRBJ2-3 gives the full variable domain: NAGVMQNPRHLVRRRGQEARLRCSPMKGHSHVYWYRQLPEEGLKFMVYLQKENIIDESGMPKERFSAEFPKEGPSILRIQQVVRGDSAAYFCASSPLESDSTDTQYFGPGTRLTVL.

The chain carries TRBV4-3 and TRBJ2-1; D is perhaps TRBD2 (5 bases). V was trimmed by 1 base and J by 4 bases, leaving 17 bases between them. The CDR3 is 17 amino acids. Germline V gene sequence: CDR1 LGHNA, CDR2 YSLEER. CDR3 in amino acids: CASSQGPGSDFYNEQFF. For the CDR3, the DNA is TGCGCCAGCAGCCAAGGCCCGGGATCAGACTTTTACAATGAGCAGTTCTTC.

J is TRBJ2-1 and V is TRBV5-4, with D tentatively TRBD1 (7 bases). V was shortened by 4 bases and J by 10 bases, with 18 bases between the two germline ends. This CDR3 is 14 amino acids long. Germline V CDR1 and CDR2: SGHNT, YYREEE (reference sequence). CDR3 region: CASSPGQEGTEQFF. The CDR3 region has the DNA TGTGCCAGCAGCCCCGGACAGGAGGGAACCGAGCAGTTCTTC.

This chain uses TRBV25-1 with TRBJ1-2, with 9 positions matching TRBD1. Looked up from germline, CDR1 is MGHDK and CDR2 is SYGVNS. The J segment lost 4 bases and the V segment lost 6 bases, leaving 6 bases of the junction unmatched. This CDR3 spans 14 amino acids. The CDR3: CASSSLDRGYGYTF. CDR3 DNA sequence: TGTGCCAGCAGCTCCCTGGACAGGGGCTATGGCTACACCTTC.

This clonotype was seen only once. The likely explanation is a read error, given a far larger clone one base away. The chain couples TRBV7-2 to TRBJ2-6; maybe TRBD1 (5 bases). CDR3 length equals 15 residues. Germline-derived CDR1 and CDR2 are SGHTA and FQGNSA. CDR3 bases: TGTGTCAGCAGCTTAAGGGGCTCTGGGGCCAACGTCCTGACTTTC. Its translation: CVSSLRGSGANVLTF.

The V and J genes are TRBV28 and TRBJ2-1; 7 nucleotides line up with TRBD1. There are 11 residues in the CDR3. CDR1 and CDR2 (germline): MDHEN, SYDVKM. V trimming: 6 bases; J trimming: 11 bases; junction bases outside the gene matches: 4. CDR3 region: CASSSRGKQFF. In DNA form, the CDR3 reads TGTGCCAGCAGCTCCAGGGGGAAGCAGTTCTTC.

This chain links TRBV2 with TRBJ2-3; 8 bases line up with TRBD1. Trimming cost V 0 bases and J 5 bases; bases outside gene matches: 22. This CDR3 is 21 amino acids long. Germline CDR1 reads SNHLY; CDR2 reads FYNNEI. CDR3 DNA: TGTGCCAGCAGTGAAGCGCTTGTCCCACCCTTGACTGGACAGGGTCGAGATACGCAGTATTTT. It encodes CASSEALVPPLTGQGRDTQYF.

The CDR3 sequence: CSASLINWAAGGPLETQYF. CDR3 bases: TGCAGTGCTAGCTTGATAAATTGGGCAGCGGGGGGCCCCCTAGAGACCCAGTACTTC. This sequence joins TRBV20-1 and TRBJ2-5; 9 nucleotides match TRBD2. The CDR3 sequence is 19 residues long. The junction had 21 bases not matched to a gene; V was cut back by 3 bases and J by 4 bases. Germline CDR1 is DFQATT and CDR2 is SNEGSKA (reference sequence).

The rearrangement links TRBV20-1 to TRBJ2-5, with D tentatively TRBD1 (6 bases). The V gene's germline CDR1 is DFQATT and CDR2 SNEGSKA (reference sequence). The CDR3 runs 15 residues. Trimming shortened V by 5 bases and J by 2 bases, and 18 bases separated the two germline ends. CDR3 loop: CSAPTWGPPQETQYF. CDR3 sequence (DNA): TGCAGTGCTCCCACTTGGGGGCCACCACAAGAGACCCAGTACTTC.

The J gene is TRBJ1-2, the V gene TRBV6-6; TRBD1 might be the D (6 bases). Trimming left V 6 bases short and J 3 bases short, with 23 bases between. This CDR3 spans 17 amino acids. Germline lookup yields CDR1 MNHNY and CDR2 SVGAGI (reference sequence). The CDR3 protein is CASRGSRGIVRYYGYTF. The DNA for the CDR3 is TGTGCCAGCAGAGGGTCTAGGGGGATAGTGCGATACTATGGCTACACCTTC.